The rows below give T cell receptor beta chains drawn from one sample of a study of T cell changes during pregnancy in multiple sclerosis. The protocol was immunoSEQ multiplex PCR, while the TCRdb copy is restricted to in-frame clones and leaves out a portion. The data contain about 50,000 clones, roughly 92% of them seen just once; the ten biggest clones take up around 0.74%. The specimen was CD4+ T cells from peripheral blood mononuclear cells, collected in the third trimester of pregnancy. The receptors were sampled from a female donor with multiple sclerosis, enrolled in a pregnancy study. CDR3s include the opening cysteine and the closing phenylalanine or tryptophan. The order of the fields is CDR3 DNA, CDR3 protein, D gene, clone size, V gene, J gene. D genes are given only for firm matches. Size is stated for part of the rows, as once, few or many counts, or as a class when the clone is expanded.

CDR3 DNA: TGTGCCAGCAGTTCGATTGGGACAGGGGGATACGAGCAGTACTTC
CDR3 protein: CASSSIGTGGYEQYF
D gene: TRBD1
clone size: .
V gene: TRBV7-2
J gene: TRBJ2-7

CDR3 DNA: TGTGCCAGCAGGAGGGCAGGGGCCTTCCAAGAGACCCAGTACTTC
CDR3 protein: CASRRAGAFQETQYF
D gene: .
clone size: .
V gene: TRBV7-8
J gene: TRBJ2-5

CDR3 DNA: TGCAGCGTTGAAGACCCGGTGGGACTGAGCTCCTACGAGCAGTACTTC
CDR3 protein: CSVEDPVGLSSYEQYF
D gene: .
clone size: .
V gene: TRBV29-1
J gene: TRBJ2-7

CDR3 DNA: TGCAGTGCTAGCGCAGGAGATACGCAGTATTTT
CDR3 protein: CSASAGDTQYF
D gene: .
clone size: .
V gene: TRBV20-1
J gene: TRBJ2-3

CDR3 DNA: TGTGCCAGCAGCCAAAACTTACAGGGGAGCGCCTATGGCTACACCTTC
CDR3 protein: CASSQNLQGSAYGYTF
D gene: TRBD1
clone size: .
V gene: TRBV14
J gene: TRBJ1-2

CDR3 DNA: TGTGCCAGCAAAGGGGGATCCACTAACTATGGCTACACCTTC
CDR3 protein: CASKGGSTNYGYTF
D gene: .
clone size: .
V gene: TRBV6-5
J gene: TRBJ1-2

CDR3 DNA: TGTGCCAGCAGCCACGCGCCGACTCGAGGTCAGCCCCAGCATTTT
CDR3 protein: CASSHAPTRGQPQHF
D gene: .
clone size: once
V gene: TRBV7-2
J gene: TRBJ1-5

CDR3 DNA: TGCGCCAGCAGCCACGGACAGGGGATCGATAATTCACCCCTCCACTTT
CDR3 protein: CASSHGQGIDNSPLHF
D gene: TRBD1
clone size: .
V gene: TRBV4-3
J gene: TRBJ1-6

CDR3 DNA: TGTGCCAGCAGTGTTCTCGGGTCACGCAATCAGCCCCAGCATTTT
CDR3 protein: CASSVLGSRNQPQHF
D gene: .
clone size: .
V gene: TRBV2
J gene: TRBJ1-5

CDR3 DNA: TGTGCCAGCCCTTCCGACAGGGAGGATGCCAAAAACATTCAGTACTTC
CDR3 protein: CASPSDREDAKNIQYF
D gene: .
clone size: .
V gene: TRBV5-6
J gene: TRBJ2-4

CDR3 DNA: TGTGCCAGCAGCGCACTTTCGGACAGGCGGAACACTGAAGCTTTCTTT
CDR3 protein: CASSALSDRRNTEAFF
D gene: TRBD1
clone size: once
V gene: TRBV7-2
J gene: TRBJ1-1

CDR3 DNA: TGTGCCAGCAGCCCGGTGGGGGGGGTGAACACTGAAGCTTTCTTT
CDR3 protein: CASSPVGGVNTEAFF
D gene: .
clone size: .
V gene: TRBV11-2
J gene: TRBJ1-1

CDR3 DNA: TGTGCCAGTAAGAGACAGAACTATGGCTACACCTTC
CDR3 protein: CASKRQNYGYTF
D gene: .
clone size: few
V gene: TRBV19
J gene: TRBJ1-2

CDR3 DNA: TGTGCCAGCGGGACCGGACAGGGGCAATACGAGCAGTACTTC
CDR3 protein: CASGTGQGQYEQYF
D gene: TRBD1
clone size: .
V gene: TRBV6-4
J gene: TRBJ2-7

CDR3 DNA: TGTGCCAGCAGCCATCGGACAGGGGAATACGAGCAGTACTTC
CDR3 protein: CASSHRTGEYEQYF
D gene: TRBD1
clone size: once
V gene: TRBV7-2
J gene: TRBJ2-7

CDR3 DNA: TGTGCCAGTAGTCAACAGGGTGGGGGCAATGAGCAGTTCTTC
CDR3 protein: CASSQQGGGNEQFF
D gene: .
clone size: .
V gene: TRBV19
J gene: TRBJ2-1

CDR3 DNA: TGTGCCAGCAGTGAGGGTAGGGGAACGCGGGAAAGTGAAGCTTTCTTT
CDR3 protein: CASSEGRGTRESEAFF
D gene: .
clone size: .
V gene: TRBV2
J gene: TRBJ1-1

CDR3 DNA: TGTGCCAGCAGCTTAGGACAGGGGGGGTCCTATGGCTACACCTTC
CDR3 protein: CASSLGQGGSYGYTF
D gene: TRBD1
clone size: .
V gene: TRBV7-2
J gene: TRBJ1-2

CDR3 DNA: TGTGCCAGCAGCTTAGCGAGCCCGGGAGGGAGTGAAAAACTGTTTTTT
CDR3 protein: CASSLASPGGSEKLFF
D gene: .
clone size: .
V gene: TRBV7-8
J gene: TRBJ1-4

CDR3 DNA: TGTGCCAGCAGCTCGGGACAGGGGAACAATCAGCCCCAGCATTTT
CDR3 protein: CASSSGQGNNQPQHF
D gene: TRBD1
clone size: .
V gene: TRBV7-2
J gene: TRBJ1-5

CDR3 DNA: TGTGCCAGCAGCTTGGTAGGGACAGGGACCTACGAGCAGTACTTC
CDR3 protein: CASSLVGTGTYEQYF
D gene: TRBD1
clone size: once
V gene: TRBV5-6
J gene: TRBJ2-7

CDR3 DNA: TGTGCCTGTACCCGAGCACAAGAGACCCAGTACTTC
CDR3 protein: CACTRAQETQYF
D gene: .
clone size: .
V gene: TRBV30
J gene: TRBJ2-5

CDR3 DNA: TGTGCCAGCAGTGCGCCTAGCGGGGGGGCATCCAAAAACATTCAGTACTTC
CDR3 protein: CASSAPSGGASKNIQYF
D gene: TRBD2
clone size: .
V gene: TRBV6-1
J gene: TRBJ2-4

CDR3 DNA: TGTGCCAGCAGCTTTGGGGACAGGCGCCGGGCTAGCGGGGACAAAAACATTCAGTACTTC
CDR3 protein: CASSFGDRRRASGDKNIQYF
D gene: .
clone size: .
V gene: TRBV13
J gene: TRBJ2-4

CDR3 DNA: TGTGCCAGCAGCCAAGAGGGAGGGGCGCGGCAGCCCCAGCATTTT
CDR3 protein: CASSQEGGARQPQHF
D gene: .
clone size: .
V gene: TRBV4-2
J gene: TRBJ1-5

CDR3 DNA: TGTGCCAGTAGTCTGAAAGGACAGGGGTTTGGAAACACCATATATTTT
CDR3 protein: CASSLKGQGFGNTIYF
D gene: TRBD1
clone size: .
V gene: TRBV19
J gene: TRBJ1-3

CDR3 DNA: TGTGCCAGCAGAGAGAATGTGGACAGGGGGTTTCTTTACCTGAACACTGAAGCTTTCTTT
CDR3 protein: CASRENVDRGFLYLNTEAFF
D gene: TRBD1
clone size: .
V gene: TRBV2
J gene: TRBJ1-1

CDR3 DNA: TGTGCCAGCAGCGTAGTCAGAGACAGGGCAGGCTACGAGCAGTACTTC
CDR3 protein: CASSVVRDRAGYEQYF
D gene: TRBD1
clone size: .
V gene: TRBV9
J gene: TRBJ2-7

CDR3 DNA: TGCAGCGTTGAGGGACAGGGTGAGGAGACCCAGTACTTC
CDR3 protein: CSVEGQGEETQYF
D gene: TRBD1
clone size: .
V gene: TRBV29-1
J gene: TRBJ2-5

CDR3 DNA: TGCGCCAGCAGCCACTCCACAGGGTACACTGAAGCTTTCTTT
CDR3 protein: CASSHSTGYTEAFF
D gene: .
clone size: .
V gene: TRBV4-3
J gene: TRBJ1-1

CDR3 DNA: TGTGCCAGCAGCAAAGAACAGGGAGCGTACGAGCAGTACTTC
CDR3 protein: CASSKEQGAYEQYF
D gene: .
clone size: .
V gene: TRBV5-4
J gene: TRBJ2-7

CDR3 DNA: TGTGCCACCCAGCGCCAGAAGAACACTGAAGCTTTCTTT
CDR3 protein: CATQRQKNTEAFF
D gene: .
clone size: .
V gene: TRBV19
J gene: TRBJ1-1

CDR3 DNA: TGTGCCAGCTCACCCCGCAGGGGTAGCGGGGGGCCAGATACGCAGTATTTT
CDR3 protein: CASSPRRGSGGPDTQYF
D gene: TRBD2
clone size: .
V gene: TRBV18
J gene: TRBJ2-3

CDR3 DNA: TGTGCCAGCAGCTTAAAGACAGCTCTAGAGACCCAGTACTTC
CDR3 protein: CASSLKTALETQYF
D gene: .
clone size: .
V gene: TRBV13
J gene: TRBJ2-5

CDR3 DNA: TGCGCCAGCAGCTTCTTGACAGGAGATACCGGGGAGCTGTTTTTT
CDR3 protein: CASSFLTGDTGELFF
D gene: .
clone size: .
V gene: TRBV5-1
J gene: TRBJ2-2

CDR3 DNA: TGTGCCAGCAGCCAAGATATTCAGAATGGCTACACCTTC
CDR3 protein: CASSQDIQNGYTF
D gene: .
clone size: once
V gene: TRBV4-2
J gene: TRBJ1-2

CDR3 DNA: TGTGCCAGCAGTGCCAGGACCGGGACAGGGGATTCTAACTATGGCTACACCTTC
CDR3 protein: CASSARTGTGDSNYGYTF
D gene: TRBD1
clone size: once
V gene: TRBV25-1
J gene: TRBJ1-2

CDR3 DNA: TGCAGCGTCGTGGGGGGACAGGGCACAGATACGCAGTATTTT
CDR3 protein: CSVVGGQGTDTQYF
D gene: TRBD1
clone size: .
V gene: TRBV29-1
J gene: TRBJ2-3

CDR3 DNA: TGTGCCAGCAGCTTAGGGGGAGGATCTAATTCACCCCTCCACTTT
CDR3 protein: CASSLGGGSNSPLHF
D gene: .
clone size: .
V gene: TRBV7-6
J gene: TRBJ1-6

CDR3 DNA: TGTGCCAGCAGCCCGGGGACAGGGGGAAATCAGCCCCAGCATTTT
CDR3 protein: CASSPGTGGNQPQHF
D gene: TRBD1
clone size: .
V gene: TRBV7-8
J gene: TRBJ1-5